This entry describes one T cell receptor (beta chain). Its cognate antigen is unknown. Germline CDR1 KGHSH, CDR2 LQKENI. The CDR3 is 17 residues long. The data are from a study of T cell clusters in autoimmune cytopenias. Each sample's input was roughly 270 ng genomic DNA, 38,000 or so genome equivalents. Multiplex touch-down PCR amplified TRB using TRB-A and TRB-B pools in one tube. For each CDR3 protein, TCRdb gives one entry from its re-call of the multiplex PCR reads, without DNA. The sample table includes over 3,500 distinct CDR3 sequences. Study results and limitations: Comparing secondary cytopenia with chronic lymphocytic leukemia showed no cluster-lack signature, apparently masked by lymphoma repertoire. The T cell clusters came from computational analysis alone and lack functional validation.

The clonotype was recovered from a human donor with an autoimmune cytopenia or autoimmune hepatitis (not recorded which). V usage is TRBV18 and J usage is TRBJ2-2; the TCRdb D gene call, TRBD1, has no DNA to confirm it. Sequenced: peripheral blood. This CDR3 reads CASSSSGQGTNTGELFF.